The 10 T cell receptor beta chains below all came from one sample that was sequenced in a study of T cells in narcolepsy. Profiling relied on immunoSEQ multiplex PCR, and the TCRdb table lists in-frame clones only, not all of them. Here the sample spans 25,000 to 35,000 clones, over 75% being singletons. The specimen sequenced was memory (CD45RA-) CD4+ T cells from blood. The receptors originated from a human donor in good health.

V and J are TRBV7-2 and TRBJ1-6, with D possibly TRBD1 on 5 matching bases. Germline-derived CDR1 and CDR2 are SGHTA and FQGNSA. CDR3 length: 17 residues. Trimming removed 1 base from V and 6 bases from J, with 16 bases in between. CDR3 in amino acids: CASSLDSLGGVNSPLHF. CDR3 sequence (DNA): TGTGCCAGCAGCTTAGACAGCTTGGGGGGGGTTAATTCACCCCTCCACTTT.

V gene TRBV29-1 combines with J gene TRBJ2-5; D uncertain. CDR1 and CDR2 (germline): SQVTM, ANQGSEA. This CDR3 comprises 13 residues. V was trimmed by 7 bases and J by 5 bases, leaving 17 bases between them. This CDR3 is CSAALGLRETQYF. The CDR3 bases are TGCAGCGCCGCTTTGGGTCTCAGGGAGACCCAGTACTTC.

The V and J genes are TRBV7-9 and TRBJ2-1; D might be TRBD2 (7 bases). This CDR3 has 17 residues. Trimming removed 5 bases from V and 3 bases from J, with 20 bases in between. Germline CDR1 reads SEHNR; CDR2 reads FQNEAQ (reference sequence). In DNA form, the CDR3 reads TGTGCCAGCAGCCCGCAGGGGCTAGCGGTCCTCTACAATGAGCAGTTCTTC. Translating it yields CASSPQGLAVLYNEQFF.

This CDR3 reads CASSQGLRGDTDTQYF. The DNA of the CDR3 is TGCGCCAGCAGCCAAGGGCTCAGAGGGGACACAGATACGCAGTATTTT. This chain links TRBV4-3 with TRBJ2-3, with D tentatively TRBD1 or TRBD2 (5 bases each). The CDR3 loop spans 16 amino acids. V was pared by 1 base and J by 2 bases, with 13 bases between. In germline, CDR1 is LGHNA, CDR2 YSLEER.

This chain links TRBV29-1 with TRBJ2-1, with D uncertain. Trimming shortened V by 3 bases and J by 0 bases, and 9 bases separated the two germline ends. This CDR3 comprises 14 residues. The V gene's germline CDR1 is SQVTM and CDR2 ANQGSEA. Here the CDR3 reads CSVERQDSYNEQFF. The DNA of the CDR3 is TGCAGCGTTGAGCGGCAGGACTCCTACAATGAGCAGTTCTTC.

The J gene is TRBJ2-2, the V gene TRBV9, with TRBD2 matching over 12 bases. The germline V gene encodes CDR1 SGDLS and CDR2 YYNGEE. The CDR3 length is 17 residues. The junction had 5 bases not matched to a gene; V was cut back by 4 bases and J by 1 base. The CDR3 sequence: CASSPRLAGVNTGELFF. The CDR3 bases are TGTGCCAGCAGCCCGCGACTAGCGGGGGTGAACACCGGGGAGCTGTTTTTT.

The rearrangement uses TRBV19 and TRBJ1-1; possible D gene TRBD1, 6 bases. Trimming removed 7 bases from V and 1 base from J, with 13 bases in between. Germline loops: CDR1 LNHDA, CDR2 SQIVND (reference sequence). This CDR3 has 14 amino acids. DNA of the CDR3: TGTGCCAGTAATCTGGGGGCTCCGAACACTGAAGCTTTCTTT. Amino acids: CASNLGAPNTEAFF.

The rearrangement links TRBV7-9 to TRBJ1-2; TRBD1 is a possible D gene (5 bases). Germline V gene lookup returns CDR1 SEHNR and CDR2 FQNEAQ (reference sequence). The CDR3 extends over 13 amino acids. V dropped 2 bases and J dropped 2 bases, with 6 bases sitting between them. CDR3 sequence (DNA): TGTGCCAGCAGCTTACCAGGGAACTATGGCTACACCTTC. Translated: CASSLPGNYGYTF.

The DNA for the CDR3 is TGTGCCGGTACTAGCGGGGGGCGGGAAGAGACCCAGTACTTC. This gives the protein CAGTSGGREETQYF. The genes are TRBV2 and TRBJ2-5; 12 bases fit TRBD2. The V gene's germline CDR1 is SNHLY and CDR2 FYNNEI. CDR3 length equals 14 residues. The V segment lost 11 bases and the J segment 3 bases; nucleotides outside the gene matches: 7.

A remark on this clone: The junction and the germline gene differ at one end; a read error may be behind it. Distinct nucleotide sequences in the sample also encode this CDR3. The rearrangement joins TRBV7-2 to TRBJ1-1, with D tentatively TRBD1 (6 bases). The CDR3 is 13 amino acids. Per the germline V gene, CDR1 is SGHTA and CDR2 is FQGNSA. The CDR3 nucleotides are TGTGCCAGCAGCTTTACAGGGAAAACTGAGGCTTTCTTT. It codes for CASSFTGKTEAFF.